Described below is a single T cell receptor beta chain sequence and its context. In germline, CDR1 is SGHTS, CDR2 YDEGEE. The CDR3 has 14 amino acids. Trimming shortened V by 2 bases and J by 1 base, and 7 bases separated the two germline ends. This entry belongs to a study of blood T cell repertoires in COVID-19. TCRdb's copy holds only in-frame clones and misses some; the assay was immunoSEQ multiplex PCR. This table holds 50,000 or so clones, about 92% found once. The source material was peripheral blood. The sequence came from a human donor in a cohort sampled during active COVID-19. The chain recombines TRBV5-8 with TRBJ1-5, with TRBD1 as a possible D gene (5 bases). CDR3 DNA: TGTGCCAGCAGCTTAGGGGTGAGCAATCAGCCCCAGCATTTT. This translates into CASSLGVSNQPQHF.